These 5 T cell receptor beta chains share one sample of origin, sequenced in a study of low-dose radiotherapy and immunotherapy resistance in tumors (dated by TCRdb to 2021 to 2024). The sample's time point label is to be understood as: after trial treatment. The treatment or condition label on this specimen signifies: LDRT plus nivolumab, ipilimumab, low-dose cyclophosphamide and aspirin (RACIN trial). Data came from an Illumina HiSeq 2500. First-strand cDNA was synthesized with Superscript III and a set of TRAV- and TRBV-specific primers, covering both TCRalpha and TCRbeta chains. TCRs were amplified with Phusion for around 19 PCR cycles, with a constant-region primer paired with the adapter attached to the V primers. The public reads were quality trimmed at Q25 with fastp and then assembled into clones with MiXCR by TCRdb, keeping productive beta chains. All rows with the same CDR3 protein become a single entry with the most common DNA and genes. This sample is represented by 95,000 to 100,000 distinct CDR3 sequences; less than 25% of them were singletons. The ten top clones hold roughly 4.3% of the sample.

Sequenced here: PBMCs, sampled after low-dose radiotherapy plus immunotherapy. These receptors originate from a male donor with prostate cancer.

This clonotype was seen ten or more times. CDR3 protein: CAWSSGLAGSTDTQYF. CDR3 coding DNA: TGTGCCTGGAGTTCGGGCCTAGCGGGGAGCACAGATACGCAGTATTTT. This chain connects TRBV30 to TRBJ2-3; the match to TRBD2 covers 9 bases. Per the germline V gene, CDR1 is GTSNPN and CDR2 is SVGIG (reference sequence). J was trimmed by 0 bases and V by 2 bases; bases with no gene match: 6. CDR3 size: 16 residues.

This clonotype was detected ten times or more. The genes are TRBV6-2 or TRBV6-3 and TRBJ2-7, with TRBD2 as a possible D gene (6 bases). Germline CDR1 is MNHEY and CDR2 is SVGEGT. The CDR3 length is 12 residues. V lost 6 bases and J lost 6, with 12 bases in between. The CDR3 sequence is CASRRLDVEQYF. The CDR3 coding sequence is TGTGCCAGCAGAAGACTAGACGTCGAGCAGTACTTC.

This clonotype was seen ten or more times. This sequence joins TRBV20-1 and TRBJ2-7; the match to TRBD1 covers 7 bases. CDR1 and CDR2 from the germline V gene are DFQATT and SNEGSKA (reference sequence). After removal of 0 bases from V and 2 bases from J, the junction contained 10 bases not matched to a gene. CDR3 length equals 16 residues. The DNA of the CDR3 is TGCAGTGCTAGAGATCCGACGACAGGGCTGCCCTACGAGCAGTACTTC. This encodes CSARDPTTGLPYEQYF.

There are many counts of this clonotype. This chain connects TRBV11-2 to TRBJ1-6, with D unclear. Germline V gene lookup returns CDR1 SGHAT and CDR2 FQNNGV. Trimming pared 7 bases from V and 0 bases from J, leaving 10 bases between. CDR3 length: 15 residues. The CDR3 here is CASNLDTSYNSPLHF. For the CDR3, the DNA is TGTGCCAGCAACCTAGACACCTCCTATAATTCACCCCTCCACTTT.

At least ten counts were recorded for this clonotype. The V call is TRBV29-1, the J call TRBJ2-5, with TRBD2 matching over 8 bases. This CDR3 contains 12 residues. V was pared by 5 bases and J by 5 bases, with 4 bases of the junction left unmatched. Per germline, CDR1 SQVTM and CDR2 ANQGSEA. CDR3 nucleotide sequence: TGCAGCGTTAACCCGGGGGGGGAGACCCAGTACTTC. It encodes CSVNPGGETQYF.